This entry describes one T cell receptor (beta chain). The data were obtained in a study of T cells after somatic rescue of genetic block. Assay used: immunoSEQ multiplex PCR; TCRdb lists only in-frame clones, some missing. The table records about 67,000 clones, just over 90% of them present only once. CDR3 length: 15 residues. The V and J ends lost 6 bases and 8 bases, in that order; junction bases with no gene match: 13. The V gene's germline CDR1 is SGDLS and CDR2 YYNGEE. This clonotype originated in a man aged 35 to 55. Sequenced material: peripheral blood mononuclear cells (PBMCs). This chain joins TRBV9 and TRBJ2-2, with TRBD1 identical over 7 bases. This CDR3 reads CASNHPGAGGGELFF. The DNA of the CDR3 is TGTGCCAGCAACCACCCAGGGGCAGGGGGAGGGGAGCTGTTTTTT.